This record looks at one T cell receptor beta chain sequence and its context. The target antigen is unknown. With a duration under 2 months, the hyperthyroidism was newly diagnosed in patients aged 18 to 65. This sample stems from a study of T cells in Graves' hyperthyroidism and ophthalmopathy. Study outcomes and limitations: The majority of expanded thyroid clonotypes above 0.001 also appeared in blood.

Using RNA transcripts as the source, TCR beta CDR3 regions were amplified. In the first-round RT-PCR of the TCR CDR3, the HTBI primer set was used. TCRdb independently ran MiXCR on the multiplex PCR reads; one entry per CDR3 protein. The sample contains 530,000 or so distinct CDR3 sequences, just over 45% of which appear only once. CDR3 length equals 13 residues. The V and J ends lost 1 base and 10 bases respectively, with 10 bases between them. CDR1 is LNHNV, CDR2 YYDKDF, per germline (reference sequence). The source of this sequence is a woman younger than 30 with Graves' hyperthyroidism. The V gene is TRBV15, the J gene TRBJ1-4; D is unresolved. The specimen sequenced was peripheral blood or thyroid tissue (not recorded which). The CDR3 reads CATSRGESGKLFF. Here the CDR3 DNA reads TGTGCCACCAGCAGAGGGGAATCTGGAAAACTGTTTTTT.